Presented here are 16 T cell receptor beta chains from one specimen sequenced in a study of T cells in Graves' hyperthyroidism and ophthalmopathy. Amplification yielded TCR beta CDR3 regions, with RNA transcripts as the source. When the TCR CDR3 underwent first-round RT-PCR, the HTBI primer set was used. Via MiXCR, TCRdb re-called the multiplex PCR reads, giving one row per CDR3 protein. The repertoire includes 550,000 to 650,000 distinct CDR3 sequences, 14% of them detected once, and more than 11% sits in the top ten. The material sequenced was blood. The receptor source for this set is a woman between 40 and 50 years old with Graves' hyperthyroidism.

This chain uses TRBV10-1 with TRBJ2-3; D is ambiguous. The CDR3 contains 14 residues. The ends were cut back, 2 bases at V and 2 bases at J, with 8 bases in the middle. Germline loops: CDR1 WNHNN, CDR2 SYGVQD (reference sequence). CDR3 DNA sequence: TGCGCCAGCAGTGAGGGGCTAACCACAGATACGCAGTATTTT. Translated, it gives CASSEGLTTDTQYF.

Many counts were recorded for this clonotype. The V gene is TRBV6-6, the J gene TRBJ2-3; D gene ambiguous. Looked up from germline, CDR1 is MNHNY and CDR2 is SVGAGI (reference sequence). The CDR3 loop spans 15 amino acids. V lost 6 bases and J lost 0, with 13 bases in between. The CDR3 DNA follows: TGTGCCAGCAGCTATTCTGGCGGAAGCACAGATACGCAGTATTTT. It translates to CASSYSGGSTDTQYF.

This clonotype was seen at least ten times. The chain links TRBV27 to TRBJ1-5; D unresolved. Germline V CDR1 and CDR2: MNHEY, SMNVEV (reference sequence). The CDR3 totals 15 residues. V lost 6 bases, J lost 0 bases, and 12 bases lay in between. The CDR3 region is CASSRGTSSNQPQHF. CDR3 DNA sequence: TGTGCCAGCAGCAGAGGAACGAGTAGCAATCAGCCCCAGCATTTT.

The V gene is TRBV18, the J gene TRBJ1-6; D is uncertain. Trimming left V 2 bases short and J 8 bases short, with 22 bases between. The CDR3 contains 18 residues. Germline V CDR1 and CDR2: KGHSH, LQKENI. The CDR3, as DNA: TGTGCCAGCTCACCAGTGCTCTTGTCTGGCGGAGGTTATTCACCCCTCCACTTT. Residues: CASSPVLLSGGGYSPLHF.

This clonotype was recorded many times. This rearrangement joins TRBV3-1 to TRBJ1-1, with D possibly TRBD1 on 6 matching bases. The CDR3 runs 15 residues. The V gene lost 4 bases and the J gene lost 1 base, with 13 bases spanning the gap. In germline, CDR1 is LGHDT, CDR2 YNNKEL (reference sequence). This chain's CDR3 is CASSPSGTPNTEAFF. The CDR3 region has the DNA TGTGCCAGCAGCCCCTCCGGGACACCGAACACTGAAGCTTTCTTT.

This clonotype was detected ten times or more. The CDR3 coding sequence is TGTGCCAGCAGTTTTGGGGGCTTCTGGAACTATGGCTACACCTTC. Protein sequence: CASSFGGFWNYGYTF. This chain connects TRBV12-3 or TRBV12-4 to TRBJ1-2; tentatively, D is TRBD1 (6 bases). V lost 3 bases and J 2 bases, leaving 13 bases between the germline ends. CDR3 length: 15 residues.

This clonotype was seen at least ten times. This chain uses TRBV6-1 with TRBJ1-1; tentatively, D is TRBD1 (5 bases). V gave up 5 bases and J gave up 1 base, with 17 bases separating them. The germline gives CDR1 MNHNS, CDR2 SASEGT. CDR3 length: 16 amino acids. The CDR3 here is CASSRSIGTGNTEAFF. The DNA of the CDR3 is TGTGCCAGCAGTCGTTCCATTGGGACGGGGAACACTGAAGCTTTCTTT.

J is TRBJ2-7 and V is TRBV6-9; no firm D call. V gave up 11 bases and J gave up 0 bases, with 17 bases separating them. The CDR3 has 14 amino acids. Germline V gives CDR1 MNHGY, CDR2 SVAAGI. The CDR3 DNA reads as TGTGCCGGCACCTCCGGGCCAAGCTCCTACGAGCAGTACTTC. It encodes CAGTSGPSSYEQYF.

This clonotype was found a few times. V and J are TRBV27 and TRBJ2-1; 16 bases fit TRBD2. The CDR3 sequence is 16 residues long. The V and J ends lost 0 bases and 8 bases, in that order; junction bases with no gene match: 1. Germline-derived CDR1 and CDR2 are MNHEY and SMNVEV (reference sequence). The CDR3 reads CASSLSGLAGGDEQFF. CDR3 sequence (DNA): TGTGCCAGCAGTTTATCGGGACTAGCGGGAGGGGATGAGCAGTTCTTC.

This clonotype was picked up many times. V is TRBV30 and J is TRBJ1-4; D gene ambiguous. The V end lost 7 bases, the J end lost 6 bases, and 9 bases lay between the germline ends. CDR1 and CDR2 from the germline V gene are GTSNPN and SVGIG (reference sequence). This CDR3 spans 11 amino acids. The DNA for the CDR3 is TGTGCCTCGGAGGTTCATGAAAAACTGTTTTTT. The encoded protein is CASEVHEKLFF.

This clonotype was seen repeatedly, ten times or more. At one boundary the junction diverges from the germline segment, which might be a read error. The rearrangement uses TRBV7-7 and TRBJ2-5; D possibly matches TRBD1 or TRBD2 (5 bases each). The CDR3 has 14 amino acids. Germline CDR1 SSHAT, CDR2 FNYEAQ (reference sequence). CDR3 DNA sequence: TGTGCTAGCAGCGCCGGGACCGCCCAAGAGACCCAGTACTTC. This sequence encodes CASSAGTAQETQYF.

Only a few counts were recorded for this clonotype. CDR3 bases: TGCGCCAGCAGCCAAGAAAGTAGTGGGGTGGGCAATCAGCCCCAGCATTTT. It is translated as CASSQESSGVGNQPQHF. The chain has TRBV4-1 and TRBJ1-5; D unresolved. The germline gives CDR1 MGHRA, CDR2 YSYEKL. V was clipped by 0 bases and J by 2 bases, with 14 bases between them. The length of the CDR3 is 17 residues.

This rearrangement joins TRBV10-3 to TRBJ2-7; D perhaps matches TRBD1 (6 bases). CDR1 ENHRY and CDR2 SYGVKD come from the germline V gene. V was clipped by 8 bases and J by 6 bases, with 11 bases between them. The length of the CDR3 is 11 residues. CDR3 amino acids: CAISTGTEQYF. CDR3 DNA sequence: TGTGCCATCTCCACAGGGACCGAGCAGTACTTC.

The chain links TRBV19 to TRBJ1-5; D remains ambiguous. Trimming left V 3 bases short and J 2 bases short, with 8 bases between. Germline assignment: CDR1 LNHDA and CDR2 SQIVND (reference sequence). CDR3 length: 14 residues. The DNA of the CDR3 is TGTGCCAGTAGTATCTTATCGGGCAATCAGCCCCAGCATTTT. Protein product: CASSILSGNQPQHF.

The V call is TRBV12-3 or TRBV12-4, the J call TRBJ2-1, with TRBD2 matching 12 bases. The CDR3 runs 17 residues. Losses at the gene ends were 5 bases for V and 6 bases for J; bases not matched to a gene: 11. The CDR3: CASSPQTSGRGFNEQFF. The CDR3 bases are TGTGCCAGCAGTCCTCAGACTAGCGGGAGAGGGTTCAATGAGCAGTTCTTC.

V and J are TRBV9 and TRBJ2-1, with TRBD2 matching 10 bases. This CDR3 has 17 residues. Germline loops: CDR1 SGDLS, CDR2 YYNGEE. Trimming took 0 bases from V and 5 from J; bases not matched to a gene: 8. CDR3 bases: TGTGCCAGCAGCGTAGCTCCTAGCGGGAGTTCCAACAATGAGCAGTTCTTC. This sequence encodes CASSVAPSGSSNNEQFF.